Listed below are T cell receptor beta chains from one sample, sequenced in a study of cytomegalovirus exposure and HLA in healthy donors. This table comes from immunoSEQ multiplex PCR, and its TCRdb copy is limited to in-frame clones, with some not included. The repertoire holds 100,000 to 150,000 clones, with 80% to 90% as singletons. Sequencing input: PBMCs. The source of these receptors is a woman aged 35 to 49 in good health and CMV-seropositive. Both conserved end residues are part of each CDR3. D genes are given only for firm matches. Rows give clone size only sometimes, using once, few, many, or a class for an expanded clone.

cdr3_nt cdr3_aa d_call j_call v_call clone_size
TGTGCCAGCAGTCCAACCGGGACAGGGACCGGGGAGCTGTTTTTT CASSPTGTGTGELFF TRBD1 TRBJ2-2 TRBV28 .
TGCGCCAGCAGTTTGACAGGGAGAGGGACAGATACGCAGTATTTT CASSLTGRGTDTQYF TRBD1 TRBJ2-3 TRBV5-1 .
TGTGCCAGCAGCTTTGAGGGGGGGGTAAATCAGCCCCAGCATTTT CASSFEGGVNQPQHF . TRBJ1-5 TRBV11-2 .
TGTGCCAGCAGTTCTAGCGGGAGCGGCTACGAGCAGTACTTC CASSSSGSGYEQYF TRBD2 TRBJ2-7 TRBV7-9 .
TGTGCCACCAGCACCGCTCCCGGGACATATGGCTACACCTTC CATSTAPGTYGYTF . TRBJ1-2 TRBV15 once
TGTGCCAGCAGTTCTGACGGGAGACATGAAAAACTGTTTTTT CASSSDGRHEKLFF . TRBJ1-4 TRBV27 .
TGTGCCAGCAGTTCCGGACTAGCGGGAGTCGACAATGAGCAGTTCTTC CASSSGLAGVDNEQFF TRBD2 TRBJ2-1 TRBV27 .
TGTGCCAGCAGCTTAGTAGCGGGTACTGGGGCCAACGTCCTGACTTTC CASSLVAGTGANVLTF TRBD2 TRBJ2-6 TRBV7-2 .
TGTGCCAGCAGCCCCGACATATATCGAGAGACCCAGTACTTC CASSPDIYRETQYF . TRBJ2-5 TRBV7-9 .
TGTGCCAGCAGCTTAACAGGGGGCGTGCAGCCCCAGCATTTT CASSLTGGVQPQHF TRBD1 TRBJ1-5 TRBV5-5 .
TGTGCCAGCAGTTTGATAGCGGGGGGCTCGGAGCAGTTCTTC CASSLIAGGSEQFF TRBD2 TRBJ2-1 TRBV27 .
TGTGCCAGCAGCACAGAGACGACAGGGGAAATCACAGATACGCAGTATTTT CASSTETTGEITDTQYF TRBD1 TRBJ2-3 TRBV7-9 .
TGCGCCAGCAGCTTGGGCCTCCAGGGGCTGCTTTACTTC CASSLGLQGLLYF . TRBJ2-7 TRBV5-1 few
TGTGCCACACACCCTGGAAACACCATATATTTT CATHPGNTIYF . TRBJ1-3 TRBV6-1 few
TGTGCCAGCAGTTACAGGGGCCGGAACACTGAAGCTTTCTTT CASSYRGRNTEAFF . TRBJ1-1 TRBV6-5 .
TGTGCCAGCAGTTTTCGGGGAGGGATCACTGAAGCTTTCTTT CASSFRGGITEAFF . TRBJ1-1 TRBV28 .
TGTGCCAGCAGCTTGGGGCCCCCCACAGGGTCCCAGCCCCAGCATTTT CASSLGPPTGSQPQHF . TRBJ1-5 TRBV5-4 few
TGTGCCAGCACCGGGGGTGGCCAAGAGACCCAGTACTTC CASTGGGQETQYF . TRBJ2-5 TRBV28 once
TGTGCCAGCAGCTTAGGGGACAGGGATAATTCACCCCTCCACTTT CASSLGDRDNSPLHF TRBD1 TRBJ1-6 TRBV13 .
TGTGCTAGCAGCTTAGACAGTACGGTGCAGACCCAGTACTTC CASSLDSTVQTQYF . TRBJ2-5 TRBV7-7 .
TGTGCCAGCAGTGACTCCGGGACAGGGGGCGGCGGGGAGCTGTTTTTT CASSDSGTGGGGELFF TRBD1 TRBJ2-2 TRBV6-4 .
TGTGCCAGCACGACTAGCGGGGGGCAAGATACGCAGTATTTT CASTTSGGQDTQYF TRBD2 TRBJ2-3 TRBV2 .
TGTGCCAGCATGGGCAGGGCTAACTATGGCTACACCTTC CASMGRANYGYTF . TRBJ1-2 TRBV28 .
TGTGCCAGCAGCTTCCCCGTCGGGTCTGAAGCTTTCTTT CASSFPVGSEAFF . TRBJ1-1 TRBV7-8 .
TGTGCCAGCAGCTCCACTACAGGGAACACTGAAGCTTTCTTT CASSSTTGNTEAFF . TRBJ1-1 TRBV7-3 .
TGTGCCAGCAGCTTAGGGACAGCGGGAAACACCACATATTTT CASSLGTAGNTTYF . TRBJ1-3 TRBV7-8 .
TGCGCCAGCAGCTTTCTTAGCGGGAGTAGCAATGAGCAGTTCTTC CASSFLSGSSNEQFF TRBD2 TRBJ2-1 TRBV5-1 .
TGTGCCAGCTCACTAGGGGACAGTGAGTATCAGCCCCAGCATTTT CASSLGDSEYQPQHF TRBD1 TRBJ1-5 TRBV18 .
TGTGCCAGCAGTTACGACGGGAGGGCCCCTACCTACGAGCAGTACTTC CASSYDGRAPTYEQYF TRBD2 TRBJ2-7 TRBV6-5 .
TGCGCCAGCAGCACCGGGACTAGTTTCAATGAGCAGTTCTTC CASSTGTSFNEQFF TRBD2 TRBJ2-1 TRBV5-1 .
TGTGCCAGCAGTGAAATGTTGGGGGCCACAGATACGCAGTATTTT CASSEMLGATDTQYF . TRBJ2-3 TRBV6-1 .
TGTGCCAGCAGCGCAGAACCGGGACAGAGAGAAGCTTTCTTT CASSAEPGQREAFF TRBD1 TRBJ1-1 TRBV9 .
TGTGCTAGCAGCTTACAGGAGAACACTGAAGCTTTCTTT CASSLQENTEAFF . TRBJ1-1 TRBV7-7 .
TGCGCCAGCAGCAGTCGGGGGAATTACGAGCAGTACTTC CASSSRGNYEQYF . TRBJ2-7 TRBV5-1 once
TGTGCCAGCAGGATCTCCCCGGGGGGCGGTTCCGACGAGCAGTACTTC CASRISPGGGSDEQYF . TRBJ2-7 TRBV27 .
TGTGCCAGCAGTTTATTCGGGGACAGGGGGACTGTTCGTGAAAAACTGTTTTTT CASSLFGDRGTVREKLFF TRBD1 TRBJ1-4 TRBV28 .
TGTGCCACCAGCAGAGATGCCAGGGGGGAATACAATCAGCCCCAGCATTTT CATSRDARGEYNQPQHF TRBD1 TRBJ1-5 TRBV15 .
TGTGCCAGTAGTACTACTATAGCGGTTAACTCCTACAATGAGCAGTTCTTC CASSTTIAVNSYNEQFF . TRBJ2-1 TRBV19 .
TGTGCCACCAGCAGGGGGGAGGAGGGCGAGCAGCCCCAGCATTTT CATSRGEEGEQPQHF . TRBJ1-5 TRBV15 .
TGTGCCAGCAGCAGGGCCCGGAACACTGAAGCTTTCTTT CASSRARNTEAFF . TRBJ1-1 TRBV27 once
TGCGCCAGCAGCTTGGTGACAGGGGAGTCCTACGAGCAGTACTTC CASSLVTGESYEQYF TRBD1 TRBJ2-7 TRBV5-1 .
TGCAGCGTTGAAGATCGGGGGGAACACAATGAGCAGTTCTTC CSVEDRGEHNEQFF TRBD2 TRBJ2-1 TRBV29-1 .